A single T cell receptor beta chain is shown here with its context. Germline V gives CDR1 MGHDK, CDR2 SYGVNS. The CDR3 contains 15 residues. V lost 6 bases and J lost 3; bases outside the gene matches: 10. This record comes from a study of T cell changes during pregnancy in multiple sclerosis. Profiled with immunoSEQ multiplex PCR; TCRdb holds only in-frame clones, not every one. The sample lists over 60,000 clones, 80% to 90% seen once, with under 3% in the top ten. The chain recombines TRBV25-1 with TRBJ2-5, with TRBD1 identical over 7 bases. This receptor was taken from a female donor with multiple sclerosis, enrolled in a pregnancy study. The material was peripheral blood, obtained in the first trimester of pregnancy. DNA for the CDR3: TGTGCCAGCAGCCGAGGGGGCAGGGTGGAAGAGACCCAGTACTTC. Translating it yields CASSRGGRVEETQYF. The full variable domain, in which reference TRBV25-1 and TRBJ2-5 provide the parts outside the CDR3, is EADIYQTPRYLVIGTGKKITLECSQTMGHDKMYWYQQDPGMELHLIHYSYGVNSTEKGDLSSESTVSRIRTEHFPLTLESARPSHTSQYLCASSRGGRVEETQYFGPGTRLLVL.